What follows are 3 T cell receptor beta chains derived from one specimen sequenced in a study of T cell clonotyping in hematopoietic cell transplantation (dated by TCRdb to the early 2020s). The receptor library was made with the immunoSEQ multiplex PCR assay. TCRdb re-hosts the immuneACCESS table, in-frame sequences only. Its copies lack some clones; in the studies checked, an unresolved V gene accounts for under half of them, and the cause for the rest is not known. The sample includes about 27,000 clones, with over 60% observed a single time. Approximately 6.2% of the sample lies in the top ten. According to the study, the label for this sample's time point signals: recipient sample about 28 days before transplant, after cytoreduction. The source was peripheral blood mononuclear cells, collected before stem cell transplant. The source of these receptors is a man aged 50 to 60 with myelodysplastic syndrome. Some clones in this sample may be carry-over from other donors' samples.

The chain links TRBV6-5 to TRBJ1-5; D not certain. Germline-derived CDR1 and CDR2 are MNHEY and SVGAGI. V was trimmed by 4 bases and J by 0 bases, leaving 10 bases between them. The CDR3 has 15 amino acids. The DNA of the CDR3 is TGTGCCAGCAGTTCCCGGGTAGATAGCAATCAGCCCCAGCATTTT. Its protein product is CASSSRVDSNQPQHF.

In its sample, this clone was seen a few times. The rearrangement uses TRBV7-3 and TRBJ2-7; 9 nucleotides match TRBD1. The J segment lost 5 bases and the V segment lost 3 bases, leaving 5 bases of the junction unmatched. The CDR3 totals 14 residues. Germline V gene sequence: CDR1 SGHTA, CDR2 FQGTGA. The CDR3 here is CASSFPGTGNEQYF. DNA for the CDR3: TGTGCCAGCAGCTTTCCAGGGACAGGGAACGAGCAGTACTTC.

As for this clone: One end of the junction does not line up with germline, which may come from a read error. The V gene is TRBV5-1, the J gene TRBJ1-2, with TRBD1 matching over 12 bases. The germline V gene encodes CDR1 SGHRS and CDR2 YFSETQ. The CDR3 consists of 16 residues. The CDR3 region has the DNA TGCGCCAGCAGCGTCGGGACAGGGGGCATTAACTATGGCCACACCTTC. Protein: CASSVGTGGINYGHTF.